This TCR beta chain originates from a study of cytomegalovirus exposure and HLA in healthy donors. With V trimmed by 2 bases and J by 7 bases, 5 bases remained unmatched. The CDR3 consists of 15 residues. Germline CDR1 is MGHRA and CDR2 is YSYEKL. Healthy donors of bone marrow made up the group. The PCR employed 60 Vbeta primers together with 13 Jbeta primers. Data came from immunoSEQ multiplex PCR; TCRdb stores just in-frame clones and leaves some out. The sample lists about 90,000 clones; about 69% were seen once. The sequenced material came from PBMCs. The chain links TRBV4-1 to TRBJ2-1; the match to TRBD2 covers 10 bases. The receptor was isolated from a woman aged 18-29 years in good health and CMV-seropositive. In nucleotides, the CDR3 is TGCGCCAGCAGCCAATCGGTTAGCGGGAGGAATGAGCAGTTCTTC. It encodes CASSQSVSGRNEQFF.